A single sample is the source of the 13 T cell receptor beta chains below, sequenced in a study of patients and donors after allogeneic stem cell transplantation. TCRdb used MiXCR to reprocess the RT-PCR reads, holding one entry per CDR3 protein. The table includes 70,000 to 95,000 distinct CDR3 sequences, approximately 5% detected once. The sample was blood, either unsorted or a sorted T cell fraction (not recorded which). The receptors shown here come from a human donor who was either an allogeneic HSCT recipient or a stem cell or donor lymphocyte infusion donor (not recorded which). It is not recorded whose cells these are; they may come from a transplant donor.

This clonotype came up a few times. The CDR3 protein is CASSLGGQNNSPLHF. In DNA, the CDR3 is TGCGCCAGCAGCTTGGGGGGACAGAATAATTCACCCCTCCACTTT. The chain has TRBV5-1 and TRBJ1-6; 7 bases match TRBD1. CDR3 size: 15 residues. Germline V lookup: CDR1 SGHRS, CDR2 YFSETQ. Germline trimming cut 0 bases from V and 5 bases from J; bases unmatched to any gene: 2.

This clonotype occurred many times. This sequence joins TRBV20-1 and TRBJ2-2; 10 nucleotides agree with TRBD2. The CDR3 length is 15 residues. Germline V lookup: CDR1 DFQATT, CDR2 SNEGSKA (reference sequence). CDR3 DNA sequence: TGCACTGTTTCAAGCGGGAGGGCCGTCACCGGGGAGCTGTTTTTT. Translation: CTVSSGRAVTGELFF.

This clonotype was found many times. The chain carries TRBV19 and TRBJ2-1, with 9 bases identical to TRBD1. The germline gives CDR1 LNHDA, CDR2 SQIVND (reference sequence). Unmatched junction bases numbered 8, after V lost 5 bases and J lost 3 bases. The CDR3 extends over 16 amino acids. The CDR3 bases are TGTGCCAGTAGTCTGTCCGGACAGGGGTTCTACAATGAGCAGTTCTTC. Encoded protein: CASSLSGQGFYNEQFF.

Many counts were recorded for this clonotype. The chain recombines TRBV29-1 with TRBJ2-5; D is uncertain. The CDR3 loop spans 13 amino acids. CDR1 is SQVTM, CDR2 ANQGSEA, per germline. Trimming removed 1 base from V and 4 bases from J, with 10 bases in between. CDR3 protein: CSVEGAQRETQYF. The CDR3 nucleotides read TGCAGCGTTGAAGGGGCCCAGCGAGAGACCCAGTACTTC.

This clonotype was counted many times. As DNA, the CDR3 is TGCAGTGCTAGAGATGGGGGCAAAGAGACCCAGTACTTC. It encodes CSARDGGKETQYF. The chain employs TRBV20-1 and TRBJ2-5; a weak D match, TRBD1 (6 bases). V was cut by 0 bases and J by 3 bases, with 8 bases left in between. The germline gives CDR1 DFQATT, CDR2 SNEGSKA (reference sequence). The CDR3 contains 13 residues.

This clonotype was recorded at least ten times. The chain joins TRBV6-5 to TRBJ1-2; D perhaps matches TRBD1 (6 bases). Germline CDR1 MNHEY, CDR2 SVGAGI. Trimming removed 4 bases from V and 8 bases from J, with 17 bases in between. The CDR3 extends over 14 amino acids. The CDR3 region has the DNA TGTGCCAGCAGTTCAGCAGGGGAGCTTGGGGGCTACACCTTC. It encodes CASSSAGELGGYTF.

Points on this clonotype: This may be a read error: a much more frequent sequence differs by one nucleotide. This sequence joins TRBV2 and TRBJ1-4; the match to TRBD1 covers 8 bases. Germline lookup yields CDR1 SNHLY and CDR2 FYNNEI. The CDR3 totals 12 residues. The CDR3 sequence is CATQGVGEKLFF. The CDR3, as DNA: TGTGCGACACAGGGGGTGGGGGAAAAACTGTTTTTT.

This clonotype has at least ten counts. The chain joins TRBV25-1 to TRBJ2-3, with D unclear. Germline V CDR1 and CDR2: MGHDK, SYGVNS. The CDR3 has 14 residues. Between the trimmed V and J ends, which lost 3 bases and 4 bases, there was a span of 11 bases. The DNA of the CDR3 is TGTGCCAGCAGTGATCGAGTTTACGCAGATACGCAGTATTTT. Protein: CASSDRVYADTQYF.

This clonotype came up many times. CDR3 sequence (DNA): TGTGCCAGCAGCCAGGGTCAGGGGCCCCCGAACACTGAAGCTTTCTTT. Translating it yields CASSQGQGPPNTEAFF. The chain links TRBV14 to TRBJ1-1; D might be TRBD1 (6 bases). Germline CDR1 and CDR2: SGHDN and FVKESK. V shed 3 bases and J shed 1 base, with 15 bases lying between them. The CDR3 spans 16 residues.

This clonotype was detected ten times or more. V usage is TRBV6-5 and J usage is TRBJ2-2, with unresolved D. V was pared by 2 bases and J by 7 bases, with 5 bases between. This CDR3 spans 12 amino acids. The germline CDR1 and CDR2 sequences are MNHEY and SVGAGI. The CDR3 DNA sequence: TGTGCCAGCAGTTACCTTTTCGGGGAGCTGTTTTTT. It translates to CASSYLFGELFF.

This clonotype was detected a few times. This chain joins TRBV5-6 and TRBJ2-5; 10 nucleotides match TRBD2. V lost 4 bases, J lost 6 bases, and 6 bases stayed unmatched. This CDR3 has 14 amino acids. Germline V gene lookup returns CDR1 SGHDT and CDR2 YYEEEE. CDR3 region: CASSTRTSGKTQYF. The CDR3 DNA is TGTGCCAGCAGCACAAGGACTAGCGGCAAGACCCAGTACTTC.

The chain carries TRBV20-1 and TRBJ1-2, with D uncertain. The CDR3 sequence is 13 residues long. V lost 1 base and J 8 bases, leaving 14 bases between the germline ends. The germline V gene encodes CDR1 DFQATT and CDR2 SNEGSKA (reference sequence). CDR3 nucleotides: TGCAGTGCTAGAGCCTCCGTCGCGCGGGGCTACACCTTC. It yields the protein CSARASVARGYTF.

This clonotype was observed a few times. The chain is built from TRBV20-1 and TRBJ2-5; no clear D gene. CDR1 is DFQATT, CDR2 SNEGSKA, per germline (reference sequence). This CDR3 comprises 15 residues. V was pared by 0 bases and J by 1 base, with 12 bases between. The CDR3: CSARDLRSSQETQYF. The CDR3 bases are TGCAGTGCTAGAGACCTCCGTAGTTCCCAAGAGACCCAGTACTTC.